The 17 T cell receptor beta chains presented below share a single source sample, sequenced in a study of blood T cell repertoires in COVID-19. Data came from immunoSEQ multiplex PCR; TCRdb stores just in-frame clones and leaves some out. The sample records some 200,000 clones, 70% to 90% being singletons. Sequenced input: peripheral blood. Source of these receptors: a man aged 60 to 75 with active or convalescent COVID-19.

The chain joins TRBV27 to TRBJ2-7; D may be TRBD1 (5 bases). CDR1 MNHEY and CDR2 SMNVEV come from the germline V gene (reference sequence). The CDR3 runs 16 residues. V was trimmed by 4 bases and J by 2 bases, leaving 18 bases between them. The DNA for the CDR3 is TGTGCCAGCAGTTATACTCCTCCAGGGCGCACCTACGAGCAGTACTTC. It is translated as CASSYTPPGRTYEQYF.

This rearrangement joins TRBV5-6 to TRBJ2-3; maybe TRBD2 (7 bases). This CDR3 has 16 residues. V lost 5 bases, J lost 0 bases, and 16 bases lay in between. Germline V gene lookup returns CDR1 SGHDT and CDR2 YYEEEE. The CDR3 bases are TGTGCCAGCAGTTCAAGGGGGGGTCGCAGCACAGATACGCAGTATTTT. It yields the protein CASSSRGGRSTDTQYF.

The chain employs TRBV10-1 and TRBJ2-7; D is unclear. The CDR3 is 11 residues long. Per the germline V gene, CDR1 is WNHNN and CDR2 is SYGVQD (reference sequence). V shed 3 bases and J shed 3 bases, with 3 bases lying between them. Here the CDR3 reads CASSDNYEQYF. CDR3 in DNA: TGCGCCAGCAGTGACAACTACGAGCAGTACTTC.

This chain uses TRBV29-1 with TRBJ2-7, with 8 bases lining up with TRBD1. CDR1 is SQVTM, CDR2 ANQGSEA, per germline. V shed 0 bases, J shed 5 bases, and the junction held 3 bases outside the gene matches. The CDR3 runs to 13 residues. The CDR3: CSVEEDRVHEQYF. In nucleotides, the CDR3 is TGCAGCGTTGAAGAGGACAGGGTTCACGAGCAGTACTTC.

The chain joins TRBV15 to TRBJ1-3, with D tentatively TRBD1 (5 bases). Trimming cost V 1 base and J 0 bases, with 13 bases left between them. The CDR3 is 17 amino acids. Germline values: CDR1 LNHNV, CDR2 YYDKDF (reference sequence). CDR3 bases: TGTGCCACCAGCAGAGGAGGAGGGGTCCGCTCTGGAAACACCATATATTTT. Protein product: CATSRGGGVRSGNTIYF.

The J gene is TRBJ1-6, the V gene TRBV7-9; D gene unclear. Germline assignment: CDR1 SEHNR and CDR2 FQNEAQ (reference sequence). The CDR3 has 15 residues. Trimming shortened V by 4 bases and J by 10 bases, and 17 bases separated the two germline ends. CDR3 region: CASSSYTGFGSPLHF. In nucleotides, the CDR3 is TGTGCCAGCAGCTCCTACACGGGTTTTGGGTCACCCCTCCACTTT.

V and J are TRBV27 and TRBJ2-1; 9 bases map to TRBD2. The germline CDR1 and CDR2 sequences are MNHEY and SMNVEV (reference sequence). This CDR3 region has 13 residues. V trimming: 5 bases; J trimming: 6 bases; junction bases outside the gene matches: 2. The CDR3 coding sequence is TGTGCCAGCAGTCCACTAGCGGGCAATGAGCAGTTCTTC. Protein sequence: CASSPLAGNEQFF.

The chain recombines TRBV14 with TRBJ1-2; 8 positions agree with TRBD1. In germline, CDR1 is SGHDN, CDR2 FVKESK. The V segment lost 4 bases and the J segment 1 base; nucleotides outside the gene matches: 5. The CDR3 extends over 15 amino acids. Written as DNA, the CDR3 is TGTGCCAGCAGCCCCCAGGGGGCAATTAACTATGGCTACACCTTC. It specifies CASSPQGAINYGYTF.

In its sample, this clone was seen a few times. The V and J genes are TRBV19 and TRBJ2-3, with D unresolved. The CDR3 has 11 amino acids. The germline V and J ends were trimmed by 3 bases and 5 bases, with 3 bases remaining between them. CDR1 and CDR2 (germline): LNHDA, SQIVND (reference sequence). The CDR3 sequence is CASSIRDTQYF. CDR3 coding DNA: TGTGCCAGTAGTATCCGAGATACGCAGTATTTT.

CDR3 amino acids: CASSPRVNSPLHF. CDR3 sequence (DNA): TGTGCCAGCAGTCCCAGGGTAAATTCACCCCTCCACTTT. This rearrangement joins TRBV12-3 or TRBV12-4 to TRBJ1-6; D might be TRBD1 (5 bases). Between the trimmed V and J ends, which lost 5 bases and 7 bases, there was a span of 9 bases. This CDR3 has 13 amino acids.

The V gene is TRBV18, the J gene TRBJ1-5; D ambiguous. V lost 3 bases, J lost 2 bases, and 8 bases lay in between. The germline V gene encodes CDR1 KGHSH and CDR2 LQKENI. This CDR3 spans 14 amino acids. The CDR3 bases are TGTGCCAGCTCACCTCAGGAGGGCAATCAGCCCCAGCATTTT. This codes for CASSPQEGNQPQHF. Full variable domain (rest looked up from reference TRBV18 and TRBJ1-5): NAGVMQNPRHLVRRRGQEARLRCSPMKGHSHVYWYRQLPEEGLKFMVYLQKENIIDESGMPKERFSAEFPKEGPSILRIQQVVRGDSAAYFCASSPQEGNQPQHFGDGTRLSIL.

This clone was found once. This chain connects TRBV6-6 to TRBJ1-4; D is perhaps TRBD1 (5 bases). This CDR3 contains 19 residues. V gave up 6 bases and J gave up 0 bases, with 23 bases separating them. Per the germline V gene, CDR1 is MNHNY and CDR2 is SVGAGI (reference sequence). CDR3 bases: TGTGCCAGCAGCTCCCGGCTTAGGACACCCCGTGCAACTAATGAAAAACTGTTTTTT. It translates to CASSSRLRTPRATNEKLFF.

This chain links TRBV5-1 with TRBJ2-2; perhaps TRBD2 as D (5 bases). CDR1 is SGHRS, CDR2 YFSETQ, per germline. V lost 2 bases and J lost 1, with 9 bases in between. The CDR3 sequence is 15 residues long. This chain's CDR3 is CASSFSGRNTGELFF. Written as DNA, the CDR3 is TGCGCCAGCAGCTTTAGTGGGAGGAACACCGGGGAGCTGTTTTTT. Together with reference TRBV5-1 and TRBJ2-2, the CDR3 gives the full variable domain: KAGVTQTPRYLIKTRGQQVTLSCSPISGHRSVSWYQQTPGQGLQFLFEYFSETQRNKGNFPGRFSGRQFSNSRSEMNVSTLELGDSALYLCASSFSGRNTGELFFGEGSRLTVL.

CDR3 in DNA: TGTGCCAGCAGCAAAGGGTACGTTGGACAACCTCCCCGGGACTCTACGAACACTGAAGCTTTCTTT. Its protein product is CASSKGYVGQPPRDSTNTEAFF. J is TRBJ1-1 and V is TRBV21-1. TRBV21-1 is a recognized pseudogene. CDR3 length: 22 amino acids.

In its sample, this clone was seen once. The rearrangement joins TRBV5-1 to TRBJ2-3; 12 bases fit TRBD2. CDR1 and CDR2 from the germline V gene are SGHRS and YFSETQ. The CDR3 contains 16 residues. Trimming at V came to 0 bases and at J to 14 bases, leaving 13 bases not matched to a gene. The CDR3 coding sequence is TGCGCCAGCAGCTTGGATGGGACTAGCGGGTCGAGAGGGGCGTATTTT. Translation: CASSLDGTSGSRGAYF.

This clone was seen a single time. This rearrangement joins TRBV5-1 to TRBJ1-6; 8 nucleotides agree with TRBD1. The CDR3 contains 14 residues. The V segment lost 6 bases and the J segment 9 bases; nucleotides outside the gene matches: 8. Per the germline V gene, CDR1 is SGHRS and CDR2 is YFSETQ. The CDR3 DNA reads TGCGCCAGCAATACAGGGGGTGAGGGTTCACCCCTCCACTTT. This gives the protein CASNTGGEGSPLHF.

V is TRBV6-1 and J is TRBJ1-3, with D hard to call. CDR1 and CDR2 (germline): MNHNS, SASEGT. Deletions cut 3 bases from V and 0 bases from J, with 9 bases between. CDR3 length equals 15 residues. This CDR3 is CASSDASLSGNTIYF. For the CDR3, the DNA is TGTGCCAGCAGTGATGCTAGCCTCTCTGGAAACACCATATATTTT.